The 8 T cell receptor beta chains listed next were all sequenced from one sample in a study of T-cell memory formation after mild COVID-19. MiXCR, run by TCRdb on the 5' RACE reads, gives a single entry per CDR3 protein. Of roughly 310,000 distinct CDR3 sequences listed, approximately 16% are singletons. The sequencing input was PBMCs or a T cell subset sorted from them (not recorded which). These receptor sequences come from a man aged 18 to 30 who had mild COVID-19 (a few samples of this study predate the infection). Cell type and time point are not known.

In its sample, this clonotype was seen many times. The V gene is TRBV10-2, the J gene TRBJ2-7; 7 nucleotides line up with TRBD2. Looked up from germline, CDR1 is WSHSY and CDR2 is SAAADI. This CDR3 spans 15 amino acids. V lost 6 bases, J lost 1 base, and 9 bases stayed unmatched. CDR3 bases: TGCGCCAGCAGAGCGCCCGGGACTACTTCCTACGAGCAGTACTTC. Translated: CASRAPGTTSYEQYF.

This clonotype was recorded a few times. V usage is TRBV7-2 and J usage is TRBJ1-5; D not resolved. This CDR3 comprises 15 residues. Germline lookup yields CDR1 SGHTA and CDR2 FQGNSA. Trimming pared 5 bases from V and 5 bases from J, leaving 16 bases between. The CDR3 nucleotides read TGTGCCAGCAGCGATGGGCCCGGTCTGGATCAGCCCCAGCATTTT. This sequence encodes CASSDGPGLDQPQHF.

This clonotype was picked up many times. The CDR3 loop is CSAPRDRDTGELFF. DNA of the CDR3: TGCAGTGCTCCCAGGGACAGGGATACCGGGGAGCTGTTTTTT. This sequence joins TRBV20-1 and TRBJ2-2, with 9 nucleotides matching TRBD1. V lost 5 bases and J lost 5; bases outside the gene matches: 6. Germline V gene lookup returns CDR1 DFQATT and CDR2 SNEGSKA (reference sequence). The CDR3 loop spans 14 amino acids.

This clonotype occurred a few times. This CDR3 reads CASSSELTGELFF. CDR3 coding DNA: TGTGCCAGCAGCTCCGAACTCACCGGGGAGCTGTTTTTT. The chain links TRBV11-2 to TRBJ2-2; D not resolved. V lost 4 bases to trimming and J lost 4 bases, with 7 bases between them. CDR1 SGHAT and CDR2 FQNNGV come from the germline V gene. The CDR3 loop spans 13 amino acids.

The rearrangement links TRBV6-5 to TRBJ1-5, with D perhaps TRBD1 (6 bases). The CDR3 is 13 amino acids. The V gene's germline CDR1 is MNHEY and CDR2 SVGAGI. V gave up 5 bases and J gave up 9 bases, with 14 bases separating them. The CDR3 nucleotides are TGTGCCAGCAGTCGGACAGCCTCACCGCCCCAGCATTTT. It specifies CASSRTASPPQHF.

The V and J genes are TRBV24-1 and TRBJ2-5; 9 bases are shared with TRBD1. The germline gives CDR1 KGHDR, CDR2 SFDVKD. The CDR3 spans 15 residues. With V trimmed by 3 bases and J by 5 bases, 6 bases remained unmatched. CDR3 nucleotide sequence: TGTGCCACCAGTGATGGGGACAGGGTTGGGGAGACCCAGTACTTC. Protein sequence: CATSDGDRVGETQYF.

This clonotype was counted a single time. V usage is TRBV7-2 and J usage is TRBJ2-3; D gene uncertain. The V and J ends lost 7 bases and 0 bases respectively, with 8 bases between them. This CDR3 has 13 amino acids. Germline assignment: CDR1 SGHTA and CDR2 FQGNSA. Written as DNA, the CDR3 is TGTGCCAGCACCCCGGACAGCACAGATACGCAGTATTTT. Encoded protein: CASTPDSTDTQYF.

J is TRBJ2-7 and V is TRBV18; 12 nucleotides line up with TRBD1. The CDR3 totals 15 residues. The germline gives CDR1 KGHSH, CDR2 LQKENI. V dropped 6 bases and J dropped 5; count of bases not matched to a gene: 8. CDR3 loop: CASSQGQGAPHEQYF. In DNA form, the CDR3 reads TGTGCCAGCTCCCAGGGACAGGGGGCCCCCCACGAGCAGTACTTC.